This TCR beta chain was sequenced for a study of blood T cell repertoires in COVID-19. Study information: Specimens from acute and convalescent COVID-19 originated in the United States, Italy and Spain. T cells, B-cell-depleted T cells, or PBMCs supplied cDNA or gDNA.

Per the study methods: Nucleated cell counts were estimated from reference gene primer amplification. Using immunoSEQ multiplex PCR, the repertoire was profiled, and TCRdb retains in-frame clones only, with some absent. V and J calls and clone size are those listed in that table; D and trimming were worked out from the DNA. The table shows 250,000 to 350,000 clones, with about four fifths occurring only once. The specimen was peripheral blood. The receptor comes from a woman aged 45-65 years with acute or convalescent COVID-19.

The CDR3 loop reads CASSPQDRAYNEQFF. In DNA form, the CDR3 reads TGTGCCAGCAGCCCTCAGGACAGGGCCTACAATGAGCAGTTCTTC. The rearrangement uses TRBV7-9 and TRBJ2-1; 8 bases map to TRBD1. CDR1 and CDR2 from the germline V gene are SEHNR and FQNEAQ (reference sequence). The CDR3 spans 15 residues. J was trimmed by 2 bases and V by 5 bases; bases with no gene match: 5.